The rows below give T cell receptor beta chains drawn from one sample of a study of T cells in Graves' hyperthyroidism and ophthalmopathy. Via MiXCR, TCRdb re-called the multiplex PCR reads, giving one row per CDR3 protein. This sample has some 370,000 distinct CDR3 sequences, with roughly 13% found just once. The sample was blood. The receptor set was obtained from a man aged 45-60 years with Graves' ophthalmopathy. Each CDR3 is given with its conserved first and last residue. A D gene is named only where the DNA matches it firmly. Clone size is given for some rows only: seen once, a few or many times, or a class if the clone is expanded.

size,V,D,J,DNA,CDR3
many,TRBV11-2,NA,TRBJ2-7,TGTGCCAGCAGCCCGGGACCGGGCGAGCAGTACTTC,CASSPGPGEQYF
many,TRBV6-1,NA,TRBJ1-2,TGTGCCAGCAGTGAAGGACCTAAGCAGTTCCATGGCTACACCTTC,CASSEGPKQFHGYTF
many,TRBV6-5,NA,TRBJ1-1,TGTGCCAGCAGTTACGACGGAGTATTGAACACTGAAGCTTTCTTT,CASSYDGVLNTEAFF
few,TRBV9,NA,TRBJ1-5,TGTGCCAGCAGCGTAGACCCCTCGGGGGCCCAGCCCCAGCATTTT,CASSVDPSGAQPQHF
many,TRBV12-3/TRBV12-4,NA,TRBJ2-3,TGTGCCAGCAGTTTACGTATTCCTAGCACAGATACGCAGTATTTT,CASSLRIPSTDTQYF
few,TRBV29-1,NA,TRBJ1-2,TGCAGCGTTGAAGATCGCGGACAACTCAGGGACTATGGCTACACCTTC,CSVEDRGQLRDYGYTF
many,TRBV27,NA,TRBJ1-1,TGTGCCAGCAGTTTATACCCCCAGGGCACCTTCCAGAACACTGAAGCTTTCTTT,CASSLYPQGTFQNTEAFF
NA,TRBV19,NA,TRBJ2-3,TGTGCCAGTACCCACAGAGACACAGATACGCAGTATTTT,CASTHRDTDTQYF
many,TRBV11-2,NA,TRBJ1-1,TGTGCCAGCAGCTTATGGGGGGCCGGCACTGAAGCTTTCTTT,CASSLWGAGTEAFF
many,TRBV29-1,TRBD2,TRBJ2-1,TGCAGCGTTGCACTAGCGGGACTCATCTCATACAATGAGCAGTTCTTC,CSVALAGLISYNEQFF
many,TRBV30,TRBD2,TRBJ2-3,TGTGCCTGGAGTGCCCGGGCGGGAGGGGTTGGCACAGATACGCAGTATTTT,CAWSARAGGVGTDTQYF
NA,TRBV7-8,NA,TRBJ1-3,TGTGCCAGCAGCTTAGTAGCTTTCTCTGGAAACACCATATATTTT,CASSLVAFSGNTIYF
many,TRBV12-3/TRBV12-4,TRBD1,TRBJ2-7,TGTGCCAGCAGTACGACAGGGGAGTTCGGTTACGAGCAGTACTTC,CASSTTGEFGYEQYF
NA,TRBV24-1,TRBD1,TRBJ1-5,TGTGCCACCAGTGCTAAAGACAAACAGGGGGCCTTTAGTCAGCCCCAGCATTTT,CATSAKDKQGAFSQPQHF
many,TRBV5-1,TRBD2,TRBJ2-1,TGCGCCAGCAGCAGGGGACTAGCCAATGAGCAGTTCTTC,CASSRGLANEQFF
few,TRBV3-1,NA,TRBJ2-6,TGTGCCAGCACCCAGGCTGGGGCCAACGTCCTGACTTTC,CASTQAGANVLTF
many,TRBV5-1,NA,TRBJ2-7,TGCGCCAGCAGCGATGGTCAGGGGGGCTACGAGCAGTACTTC,CASSDGQGGYEQYF
many,TRBV5-1,TRBD1,TRBJ2-1,TGCGCCAGCAGCTGGGCAAAACAGGGGGCCACCTACAATGAGCAGTTCTTC,CASSWAKQGATYNEQFF
many,TRBV20-1,TRBD1,TRBJ1-3,TGCAGTGCTACCGGACAGGGGACTTCTGGAAACACCATATATTTT,CSATGQGTSGNTIYF
many,TRBV10-3,TRBD1,TRBJ2-7,TGTGCCATTAAAGCCGGGACAGGGGGCTACGAGCAGTACTTC,CAIKAGTGGYEQYF
few,TRBV12-3/TRBV12-4,NA,TRBJ2-1,TGTGCCAGCAGACCCACGCGGGTAGCGTGGCAGTTCTTC,CASRPTRVAWQFF
NA,TRBV5-1,TRBD1,TRBJ2-5,TGCGCCAGCAGCACCGGGACAGGCCAAGAGACCCAGTACTTC,CASSTGTGQETQYF
many,TRBV2,NA,TRBJ2-7,TGTGCCAGCAGTGAAGGCACCTCCTACAAACTGGGCGAGCAGTACTTC,CASSEGTSYKLGEQYF
few,TRBV15,TRBD2,TRBJ2-3,TGTGCCACCAGGCTTCGGCTAGCGGGCACAGATACGCAGTATTTT,CATRLRLAGTDTQYF
NA,TRBV6-1,TRBD2,TRBJ2-6,TGTGCCAGCAGTATCCAGGCAACTCTGGGGACTAGCTACTCCGGGGCCAACGTCCTGACTTTC,CASSIQATLGTSYSGANVLTF
many,TRBV18,TRBD1,TRBJ1-2,TGTGCCAGCTCACTCGTACCCCGGGACAGGGATGGCTACACCTTC,CASSLVPRDRDGYTF
many,TRBV3-1,NA,TRBJ1-5,TGTGCCAGCAGCGCCCACAGGAGACAGAACCCCCAGCATTTT,CASSAHRRQNPQHF
many,TRBV6-2/TRBV6-3,NA,TRBJ2-5,TGTGCCAGCAGTTACTCGGAGGCGGAGACCCAGTACTTC,CASSYSEAETQYF
NA,TRBV6-1,TRBD1,TRBJ2-5,TGTGCCAGCAGTCGGGACAGAGGCGTTGATACCCAGTACTTC,CASSRDRGVDTQYF
many,TRBV13,TRBD2,TRBJ2-7,TGTGCCAGCACCCGGGGGGGTGTCTACGAGCAGTACTTC,CASTRGGVYEQYF
many,TRBV5-8,TRBD2,TRBJ2-7,TGTGCCAGCATCCCTAGCGGGGGAACCTACGAGCAGTACTTC,CASIPSGGTYEQYF
many,TRBV6-1,TRBD1,TRBJ1-2,TGTGCCAGCAGAAACAGGGGGCAGGGCTATGGCTACACCTTC,CASRNRGQGYGYTF
many,TRBV3-1,NA,TRBJ1-1,TGTGCCAGCAGCCAAGTCAGTCTGAACACTGAAGCTTTCTTT,CASSQVSLNTEAFF
many,TRBV20-1,NA,TRBJ2-5,TGCAGTGCTAGAGATCTGGGTCCCGCTGAAGAGACCCAGTACTTC,CSARDLGPAEETQYF
few,TRBV18,NA,TRBJ1-1,TGTGCCAGCTCATCTCAGGAGAACACTGAAGCTTTCTTT,CASSSQENTEAFF
NA,TRBV20-1,NA,TRBJ2-5,TGCAGTGCTGGGGTGGTCGGAGCCCAAGAGACCCAGTACTTC,CSAGVVGAQETQYF
NA,TRBV6-1,NA,TRBJ2-7,TGTGCCAGCAGCAAGGGCGGGGACACCTACGAGCAGTACTTC,CASSKGGDTYEQYF
many,TRBV29-1,NA,TRBJ2-3,TGCAGCGTCCTCCGAGGGCTCACAGATACGCAGTATTTT,CSVLRGLTDTQYF
many,TRBV5-1,NA,TRBJ1-4,TGCGCCAGGAAGGACAGAGAAAAACTGTTTTTT,CARKDREKLFF
many,TRBV12-3/TRBV12-4,NA,TRBJ1-2,TGTGCCAGCAGACCCACCGGGACAACCAGCTATGGCTACACCTTC,CASRPTGTTSYGYTF
few,TRBV7-6,NA,TRBJ2-5,TGTGCCAGCAGCCACAGAGCCTTGGAGACCCAGTACTTC,CASSHRALETQYF
many,TRBV2,NA,TRBJ1-5,TGTGCCAGCAGTGAAGGTTTCCGGCCCCAGCATTTT,CASSEGFRPQHF
many,TRBV5-5,NA,TRBJ1-1,TGTGCCAGCAGCTTGACAGGTTGGACTGAAGCTTTCTTT,CASSLTGWTEAFF
many,TRBV30,TRBD2,TRBJ2-1,TGTGCCTGGAAAAGACTAGCGGGAGTCGATGAGCAGTTCTTC,CAWKRLAGVDEQFF
many,TRBV7-9,NA,TRBJ2-7,TGTGCCAGCAGCTCGCAGTCCAACTACGAGCAGTACTTC,CASSSQSNYEQYF
many,TRBV11-2,TRBD2,TRBJ2-7,TGTGCCAGCAGCCATAAGATGGGACTAGCGCGATCCTACGAGCAGTACTTC,CASSHKMGLARSYEQYF
NA,TRBV20-1,NA,TRBJ1-1,TGCAGTGCTAGAGACCCCCGACAGGAAAACACTGAAGCTTTCTTT,CSARDPRQENTEAFF
NA,TRBV3-1,TRBD2,TRBJ2-1,TGTGCCAGCAGCCATACGGCTAGCGGGAGGGGCAATGAGCAGTTCTTC,CASSHTASGRGNEQFF
NA,TRBV12-5,TRBD1,TRBJ2-7,TGTAGTGCTAGTTGGTCGGAATGGGACAGGGCAATCCTATTCACCTACGAGCAGTACTTC,CSASWSEWDRAILFTYEQYF
NA,TRBV25-1,NA,TRBJ2-1,TGTGCCAGCAGTCCCCTCCTCGGGACTCACCAGGGGCAGTTCTTC,CASSPLLGTHQGQFF
NA,TRBV2,NA,TRBJ1-1,TGTGCCAGCAGTATAATGAAGTATAACACTGAAGCTTTCTTT,CASSIMKYNTEAFF
NA,TRBV12-5,NA,TRBJ2-3,TGTGCTAGTGGTTTGGGGACAATTCCATCCGATACGCAGTATTTT,CASGLGTIPSDTQYF
many,TRBV6-1,NA,TRBJ1-1,TGTGCCAGCAGTGAATCAAGGAACACTGAAGCTTTCTTT,CASSESRNTEAFF
few,TRBV19,NA,TRBJ2-6,TGTGCCAGTAGCCGGGACACAGGCTCTGGGGCCAACGTCCTGACTTTC,CASSRDTGSGANVLTF
many,TRBV9,NA,TRBJ2-3,TGTGCCAGCAGCCGGTGGGGGGGCTGGGGGAGCACAGATACGCAGTATTTT,CASSRWGGWGSTDTQYF
few,TRBV24-1,NA,TRBJ2-1,TGTGCCACCAAGGGACCCTACAATGAGCAGTTCTTC,CATKGPYNEQFF
many,TRBV7-9,NA,TRBJ2-7,TGTGCCAGCAGCCCCTACAGGGAATCCTACGAGCAGTACTTC,CASSPYRESYEQYF